Listed below are T cell receptor beta chains from one sample, sequenced in a study of control samples from healthy donors and cancer patients. Generated by immunoSEQ multiplex PCR, the TCRdb table keeps only in-frame clones and is missing some. The sample includes fewer than 40,000 clones, 85% to 95% of them seen just once. Sequenced input: PBMCs. Receptor source: a man between 40 and 49 years old with colorectal cancer. The CDR3 runs from the conserved cysteine through the conserved F or W. Each record gives: J gene, V gene, D gene, clone size, CDR3 DNA, CDR3 protein. D genes are given only for firm matches. Clone size is not always given. Where it is, it says once, few, many or a class for expanded clones.

TRBJ2-7,TRBV12-3/TRBV12-4,NA,NA,TGTGCCAGCAGTTTGTTCCCCGCCTACGAGCAGTACTTC,CASSLFPAYEQYF
TRBJ2-2,TRBV19,NA,NA,TGTGCCAGTAGTACAGGGCGGAGCACCGGGGAGCTGTTTTTT,CASSTGRSTGELFF
TRBJ2-2,TRBV5-4,NA,NA,TGTGCCAGCAGCTTGGGCAGGGAGACCGGGGAGCTGTTTTTT,CASSLGRETGELFF
TRBJ1-1,TRBV9,NA,NA,TGTGCCAGCAGCGTAGATAGGGGCTTTAACACTGAAGCTTTCTTT,CASSVDRGFNTEAFF
TRBJ2-7,TRBV9,TRBD1,NA,TGTGCCAGCAGCGGACAGGGGGGCTCCTACGAGCAGTACTTC,CASSGQGGSYEQYF
TRBJ1-4,TRBV2,NA,NA,TGTGCCAGCAGGGGGGGGCAGGGCCATAATGAAAAACTGTTTTTT,CASRGGQGHNEKLFF
TRBJ1-1,TRBV5-4,TRBD1,NA,TGTGCCAGCAGCAAAGACAGGGCGGGGACTGAAGCTTTCTTT,CASSKDRAGTEAFF
TRBJ2-7,TRBV6-5,TRBD1,NA,TGTGCCAGCAGATCCCCGGGACAGGGTCTCAACGAGCAGTACTTC,CASRSPGQGLNEQYF
TRBJ2-7,TRBV11-2,NA,NA,TGTGCCAGCAGCTTGAGGGCCGCGGACTACGAGCAGTACTTC,CASSLRAADYEQYF
TRBJ2-1,TRBV27,NA,NA,TGTGCCAGCAGCCCAGGTGGACTCAGCTCCTACAATGAGCAGTTCTTC,CASSPGGLSSYNEQFF
TRBJ2-5,TRBV2,TRBD2,NA,TGTGCCAGCAGTGGTTCTAGCGGGGGGGCCGGGACCCAGTACTTC,CASSGSSGGAGTQYF
TRBJ1-3,TRBV7-9,NA,NA,TGTGCCAGCCAGGGGTCTGGAAACACCATATATTTT,CASQGSGNTIYF
TRBJ1-5,TRBV6-5,NA,NA,TGTGCCAGCAAAGGGATTGGGGATCAGCCCCAGCATTTT,CASKGIGDQPQHF
TRBJ1-2,TRBV7-9,NA,NA,TGTGCCAGCAGCTTAGAAGGAGACAGAGCTAACTATGGCTACACCTTC,CASSLEGDRANYGYTF
TRBJ1-1,TRBV12-3/TRBV12-4,NA,NA,TGTGCCAGCAGTTCGTCTATGAACACTGAAGCTTTCTTT,CASSSSMNTEAFF
TRBJ1-6,TRBV18,NA,NA,TGTGCCAGCTCACCACCTAAATCTTCCCTCCACTTT,CASSPPKSSLHF
TRBJ1-1,TRBV30,NA,NA,TGTGCCTGGAGTGTCGGGACCGGTGACGCTGAAGCTTTCTTT,CAWSVGTGDAEAFF
TRBJ1-5,TRBV27,NA,NA,TGTGCCAGCAGTTTATGGAGCAATCAGCCCCAGCATTTT,CASSLWSNQPQHF
TRBJ2-7,TRBV5-1,TRBD1,NA,TGCGCCAGCAGCGGGCCGGGACAGGGGTACGAGCAGTACTTC,CASSGPGQGYEQYF
TRBJ2-5,TRBV7-8,NA,NA,TGTGCCAGCAGCTTAGCCTCTGAGACCCAGTACTTC,CASSLASETQYF
TRBJ1-2,TRBV6-4,NA,NA,TGTGCCAGCTCTCCGGGACGGCAATATGGCTACACCTTC,CASSPGRQYGYTF
TRBJ1-4,TRBV5-1,NA,NA,TGCGCCAGCAGCTTGGCTGCAGTACCTAATGAAAAACTGTTTTTT,CASSLAAVPNEKLFF
TRBJ1-5,TRBV5-6,TRBD1,NA,TGTGCCAGCAGCGGGCAACAGGGGGTTGGGCCCCAGCATTTT,CASSGQQGVGPQHF
TRBJ1-2,TRBV10-3,TRBD1,once,TGTGCCATCAGTGATTGGCAGGGGGGTGGCTACACCTTC,CAISDWQGGGYTF
TRBJ2-7,TRBV29-1,NA,NA,TGCAGCGTTGGCAACGGGCCCTACGAGCAGTACTTC,CSVGNGPYEQYF
TRBJ1-2,TRBV5-1,TRBD1,once,TGCGCCAGCAGCCAGGGGGGAAACTATGGCTACACCTTC,CASSQGGNYGYTF
TRBJ1-6,TRBV25-1,TRBD1,few,TGTGCCAGCAGTGAACGGACAGGGGCTAATTCACCCCTCCACTTT,CASSERTGANSPLHF
TRBJ1-5,TRBV6-5,NA,NA,TGTGCCAGCAGCAGTCAGGGCTTTAATCAGCCCCAGCATTTT,CASSSQGFNQPQHF
TRBJ1-4,TRBV5-4,TRBD1,NA,TGTGCCAGCTCCCGGACAGGTGGGGAAGAAAAACTGTTTTTT,CASSRTGGEEKLFF
TRBJ1-1,TRBV18,NA,NA,TGTGCCAGCTCACCCGCCCAGAACACTGAAGCTTTCTTT,CASSPAQNTEAFF
TRBJ1-2,TRBV5-6,NA,once,TGTGCCAGCAGCTTGGGACAGCTGCACTATGGCTACACCTTC,CASSLGQLHYGYTF
TRBJ1-1,TRBV11-3,NA,NA,TGTGCCAGCACCATTAGGGGGGGCCTGAACACTGAAGCTTTCTTT,CASTIRGGLNTEAFF
TRBJ1-1,TRBV10-3,TRBD1,NA,TGTGCCATCGGGACAGGAACGAACACTGAAGCTTTCTTT,CAIGTGTNTEAFF
TRBJ2-5,TRBV18,NA,NA,TGTGCCAGCTCACCCGAACAGGGAGAGACCCAGTACTTC,CASSPEQGETQYF
TRBJ2-5,TRBV7-9,NA,NA,TGTGCCAGCAGCCCGCGGAGCGGGTGGGAGACCCAGTACTTC,CASSPRSGWETQYF
TRBJ1-3,TRBV5-8,NA,once,TGTGCCAGCAGCTTGGGGATCTCTGGAAACACCATATATTTT,CASSLGISGNTIYF
TRBJ1-5,TRBV6-9,NA,NA,TGTGCCAGCAGGTATGAGGGAAGCAATCAGCCCCAGCATTTT,CASRYEGSNQPQHF
TRBJ1-1,TRBV7-2,NA,NA,TGTGCCAGCAGACCCTGGGGTTACGGTGAAGCTTTCTTT,CASRPWGYGEAFF
TRBJ1-2,TRBV4-3,TRBD1,NA,TGCGCCAGCAGCCAAGGACCCGTTGGGACAGTAAATGGCTACACCTTC,CASSQGPVGTVNGYTF
TRBJ2-7,TRBV19,NA,NA,TGTGCCACCGCCTATCGCCCGTCCTACGAGCAGTACTTC,CATAYRPSYEQYF
TRBJ1-1,TRBV3-1/TRBV3-2,NA,NA,TGTGCCAGCAGCCAAGTTAAATCCGGGAACACTGAAGCTTTCTTT,CASSQVKSGNTEAFF
TRBJ1-2,TRBV4-2,NA,NA,TGTGCCAGCAGCCAAGATCCGGCAGAAAATGGCTACACCTTC,CASSQDPAENGYTF